A selection of T cell receptor beta chains follows, all from one sample in a study of blood T cell repertoires in COVID-19. TCRdb's table, derived via immunoSEQ multiplex PCR, lists solely in-frame clones and lacks some. The table includes 250,000 to 300,000 clones, roughly 90% detected once. The sequenced material came from PBMCs or T cells enriched from blood (not recorded which). The source is a middle-aged woman who had recovered from COVID-19. The CDR3 runs from the conserved cysteine through the conserved F or W. The order of the fields is V gene, clone size, J gene, D gene, CDR3 protein, CDR3 DNA. The D gene is left open where the match is weak. Expanded clones get a size class; other rows say once, few or many, or leave the size out.

>TRBV5-6|NA|TRBJ1-1|TRBD1
CASNIRQGRWNTEAFF
TGTGCCAGCAACATTCGACAGGGTCGGTGGAACACTGAAGCTTTCTTT
>TRBV7-9|NA|TRBJ2-1|NA
CASSSSRSRSNEQFF
TGTGCCAGCAGCTCCTCAAGGAGTAGAAGCAATGAGCAGTTCTTC
>TRBV7-6|NA|TRBJ2-1|TRBD2
CASSPYGTSWTGEQFF
TGTGCCAGCAGCCCATACGGGACTAGCTGGACCGGTGAGCAGTTCTTC
>TRBV6-6|once|TRBJ2-3|TRBD1
CASSYGTVPSTDTQYF
TGTGCCAGCAGTTACGGGACAGTTCCTAGCACAGATACGCAGTATTTT
>TRBV4-1|NA|TRBJ2-1|NA
CASSQVGLAEQFF
TGCGCCAGCAGCCAAGTCGGTCTAGCGGAGCAGTTCTTC
>TRBV12-3/TRBV12-4|NA|TRBJ1-5|TRBD1
CASSSDRVQPQHF
TGTGCCAGCAGTTCGGACAGGGTGCAGCCCCAGCATTTT
>TRBV30|NA|TRBJ1-2|TRBD1
CAWSVIGTGVSYTF
TGTGCCTGGAGTGTAATTGGGACAGGGGTGAGCTACACCTTC
>TRBV7-9|NA|TRBJ1-2|NA
CASSARSIGYTF
TGTGCCAGCAGCGCCCGGAGCATAGGCTACACCTTC
>TRBV11-2|NA|TRBJ1-6|NA
CASSLGQLTYNSPLHF
TGTGCCAGCAGCCTTGGACAGCTTACCTATAATTCACCCCTCCACTTT
>TRBV7-9|NA|TRBJ1-5|NA
CASSFGSNQPQHF
TGTGCCAGCAGCTTCGGTAGCAATCAGCCCCAGCATTTT
>TRBV21-1|NA|TRBJ1-1|NA
CASSKFAAGAFDPLGTEAFF
NA
>TRBV12-5|NA|TRBJ1-6|NA
CASGIRDIQNSPLHF
TGTGCTAGTGGTATCCGGGACATACAGAATTCACCCCTCCACTTT
>TRBV5-4|NA|TRBJ2-2|NA
CASSLGGTFNTGELFF
TGTGCCAGCAGCTTGGGGGGGACTTTTAACACCGGGGAGCTGTTTTTT
>TRBV5-1|NA|TRBJ2-5|NA
CASSSISGETQYF
TGCGCCAGCAGCTCCATTAGCGGAGAGACCCAGTACTTC
>TRBV6-6|NA|TRBJ2-7|TRBD2
CASTKAPWGGYEQYF
TGTGCCAGCACCAAAGCCCCTTGGGGGGGCTACGAGCAGTACTTC
>TRBV3-1/TRBV3-2|NA|TRBJ1-5|NA
CASSQAGQEPQHF
TGTGCCAGCAGCCAAGCAGGCCAGGAGCCCCAGCATTTT
>TRBV18|NA|TRBJ1-1|NA
CASSPEVKMNTEAFF
TGTGCCAGCTCACCCGAGGTTAAGATGAACACTGAAGCTTTCTTT
>TRBV10-3|NA|TRBJ1-1|NA
CAAGSTMNTEAFF
TGTGCCGCGGGGTCAACCATGAACACTGAAGCTTTCTTT
>TRBV7-2|NA|TRBJ2-7|TRBD2
CASSLESSGTHEQYF
TGTGCCAGCAGCTTAGAGTCTAGCGGGACCCACGAGCAGTACTTC
>TRBV5-6|NA|TRBJ1-3|NA
CASSLDRISGQVGNTIYF
TGTGCCAGCAGCTTGGATCGGATAAGCGGGCAGGTTGGAAACACCATATATTTT
>TRBV30|NA|TRBJ1-6|NA
CAWSGVNRDPLHF
TGTGCCTGGAGTGGCGTAAACAGGGACCCCCTCCACTTT
>TRBV25-1|NA|TRBJ2-3|NA
CASSQSTDTQYF
TGTGCCAGCAGCCAAAGCACAGATACGCAGTATTTT
>TRBV27|NA|TRBJ2-1|TRBD2
CASTPRGLAKTYNEQFF
TGTGCCAGCACCCCCAGGGGACTAGCGAAAACCTACAATGAGCAGTTCTTC
>TRBV6-5|NA|TRBJ2-7|TRBD2
CASSRSGVDYEQYF
TGTGCCAGCAGCCGCAGCGGGGTAGACTACGAGCAGTACTTC
>TRBV5-1|NA|TRBJ1-5|NA
CASSLGVPGGNQPQHF
TGCGCCAGCAGCTTAGGCGTCCCGGGGGGCAATCAGCCCCAGCATTTT
>TRBV30|once|TRBJ1-1|NA
CAWSVGGFTEAFF
TGTGCCTGGAGTGTAGGAGGGTTCACTGAAGCTTTCTTT
>TRBV7-3|once|TRBJ2-3|TRBD2
CASSQWTSGASDTQYF
TGTGCCAGCAGCCAATGGACTAGCGGAGCTTCGGATACGCAGTATTTT
>TRBV12-3/TRBV12-4|NA|TRBJ1-2|NA
CASSLRPGDGYTF
TGTGCCAGCAGCCTAAGGCCAGGGGACGGCTACACCTTC
>TRBV7-8|NA|TRBJ1-4|NA
CASSSAWHFEEKLFF
TGTGCCAGCAGCTCCGCATGGCATTTTGAAGAAAAACTGTTTTTT
>TRBV30|NA|TRBJ1-4|NA
CAWSVRVITNEKLFF
TGTGCCTGGAGTGTACGGGTGATCACTAATGAAAAACTGTTTTTT
>TRBV7-9|NA|TRBJ1-6|NA
CASSGQRGGAWSPLHF
TGTGCCAGCAGCGGACAAAGGGGGGGCGCGTGGTCACCCCTCCACTTT
>TRBV30|NA|TRBJ2-1|TRBD2
CAWTGTSGDEQFF
TGTGCCTGGACGGGGACTAGCGGCGATGAGCAGTTCTTC
>TRBV9|NA|TRBJ2-3|NA
CASSPARGTDTQYF
TGTGCCAGTTCCCCTGCCCGGGGGACAGATACGCAGTATTTT
>TRBV6-1|NA|TRBJ1-4|NA
CASSEGWENEKLFF
TGTGCCAGCAGTGAAGGGTGGGAGAATGAAAAACTGTTTTTT
>TRBV11-2|NA|TRBJ2-5|TRBD2
CASSLPSGGAQETQYF
TGTGCCAGCAGCTTGCCTAGCGGGGGGGCCCAAGAGACCCAGTACTTC
>TRBV2|NA|TRBJ1-4|NA
CASSVDWNLEKLFF
TGTGCCAGCAGTGTAGACTGGAACCTAGAAAAACTGTTTTTT
>TRBV6-5|NA|TRBJ1-6|TRBD1
CASSQGAYGSPLHF
TGTGCCAGCAGTCAGGGGGCCTATGGTTCACCCCTCCACTTT
>TRBV19|NA|TRBJ1-2|TRBD1
CASSRTGYSGYTF
TGTGCCAGTAGCCGGACAGGGTACAGCGGCTACACCTTC
>TRBV30|NA|TRBJ1-6|TRBD1
CAWSTRQGVGSPLHF
TGTGCCTGGAGTACACGACAGGGGGTCGGTTCACCCCTCCACTTT
>TRBV6-5|few|TRBJ1-2|TRBD1
CASSYDRASRGYTF
TGTGCCAGCAGTTACGACAGGGCCTCTCGTGGCTACACCTTC
>TRBV7-6|NA|TRBJ1-2|NA
CASSLGQDYGYTF
TGTGCCAGCAGCTTAGGACAGGATTATGGCTACACCTTC